This is a list of T cell receptor beta chains from one sample in a study of identical twins. One entry per CDR3 protein, called by TCRdb with MiXCR from the 5' RACE reads. This sample has 1.5 million to 2 million distinct CDR3 sequences; around 33% occur once, and the top ten carry over 0.25%. The sample comprised cord blood. The receptors were sampled from a newborn girl in good health. CDR3s include the opening cysteine and the closing phenylalanine or tryptophan. The D gene is left open where the match is weak. Clone size, where shown, is once, few, many, or a class for clones that have expanded.

clone_size: .; d_call: .; j_call: TRBJ2-7; v_call: TRBV6-2/TRBV6-3; cdr3_nt: TGTGCCAGCAGTTATCTCTACAATGAGCAGTACTTC; cdr3_aa: CASSYLYNEQYF
clone_size: .; d_call: .; j_call: TRBJ1-5; v_call: TRBV6-8; cdr3_nt: TGTGCCAGCAGGGCTTGGACTTTTTCTTTTAGCAATCAGCCCCAGCATTTT; cdr3_aa: CASRAWTFSFSNQPQHF
clone_size: .; d_call: TRBD1; j_call: TRBJ1-5; v_call: TRBV6-6; cdr3_nt: TGTGCCAGCAGACCCGGGACAGACCAAGGGGCCCAGCATTTT; cdr3_aa: CASRPGTDQGAQHF
clone_size: .; d_call: TRBD1; j_call: TRBJ1-2; v_call: TRBV6-6; cdr3_nt: TGTGCCAGCAGGGGACAGGCCTTACTCTATGGCTACACCTTC; cdr3_aa: CASRGQALLYGYTF
clone_size: few; d_call: TRBD1; j_call: TRBJ2-4; v_call: TRBV20-1; cdr3_nt: TGCAGCGGCCGGACAGGGAGAAACATTCAGTACTTC; cdr3_aa: CSGRTGRNIQYF
clone_size: few; d_call: TRBD1; j_call: TRBJ1-2; v_call: TRBV20-1; cdr3_nt: TGCAGTTCCAACCGGGACAGGGGGCTCTATGGCTACACCTTC; cdr3_aa: CSSNRDRGLYGYTF
clone_size: many; d_call: .; j_call: TRBJ1-6; v_call: TRBV27; cdr3_nt: TGTGCCAGCAGTTCTTCTGGGTCCTATAATTCACCCCTCCACTTT; cdr3_aa: CASSSSGSYNSPLHF
clone_size: .; d_call: TRBD2; j_call: TRBJ2-3; v_call: TRBV7-2; cdr3_nt: TGTGCCAGCAGCCGCCCTAAGAGCGGGAGTAGGGCAGATACGCAGTATTTT; cdr3_aa: CASSRPKSGSRADTQYF
clone_size: .; d_call: TRBD1; j_call: TRBJ1-6; v_call: TRBV12-3/TRBV12-4; cdr3_nt: TGTGCCAGCGCGAGACAGGGCAATAATTCACCCCTCCACTTT; cdr3_aa: CASARQGNNSPLHF
clone_size: .; d_call: TRBD1; j_call: TRBJ1-2; v_call: TRBV3-1; cdr3_nt: TGTGCCAGCAGCCACCAACAGGGGGATGGCTACACCTTC; cdr3_aa: CASSHQQGDGYTF
clone_size: .; d_call: .; j_call: TRBJ1-3; v_call: TRBV3-1; cdr3_nt: TGTGCCAGCAGCCAAGGACAGACGATCCTCTCTGGAAACACCATATATTTT; cdr3_aa: CASSQGQTILSGNTIYF
clone_size: .; d_call: .; j_call: TRBJ1-3; v_call: TRBV20-1; cdr3_nt: TGCAGTGCTAGCCCGGACAGTTCTGGAAACACCATATATTTT; cdr3_aa: CSASPDSSGNTIYF
clone_size: .; d_call: .; j_call: TRBJ1-4; v_call: TRBV10-3; cdr3_nt: TGTGCCATCAGTGAGGCCCGGGGAAATGAAAAACTGTTTTTT; cdr3_aa: CAISEARGNEKLFF
clone_size: .; d_call: .; j_call: TRBJ1-1; v_call: TRBV25-1; cdr3_nt: TGTGCCAGCAGTTCTTACCAGGGGAACACTGAAGCTTTCTTT; cdr3_aa: CASSSYQGNTEAFF
clone_size: .; d_call: .; j_call: TRBJ1-2; v_call: TRBV20-1; cdr3_nt: TGCAGTGCATCGGTCCTTAACTATGGCTACACCTTC; cdr3_aa: CSASVLNYGYTF
clone_size: .; d_call: .; j_call: TRBJ2-2; v_call: TRBV28; cdr3_nt: TGTGCCAGCAGTTTAAGGGCAGGGGCCCTCACCGGGGAGCTGTTTTTT; cdr3_aa: CASSLRAGALTGELFF
clone_size: many; d_call: .; j_call: TRBJ1-2; v_call: TRBV29-1; cdr3_nt: TGCAGCGTCCCGGGACCCTCCTTCGGCTACACCTTC; cdr3_aa: CSVPGPSFGYTF
clone_size: .; d_call: .; j_call: TRBJ2-2; v_call: TRBV6-1; cdr3_nt: TGTGCCAGCAGTGACGGAACCGGGGAGCTGTTTTTT; cdr3_aa: CASSDGTGELFF
clone_size: .; d_call: .; j_call: TRBJ2-7; v_call: TRBV6-6; cdr3_nt: TGTGCCAGCCGGGCAGGGAACAACGAGCAGTACTTC; cdr3_aa: CASRAGNNEQYF
clone_size: once; d_call: TRBD1; j_call: TRBJ1-1; v_call: TRBV4-1; cdr3_nt: TGCGCCAGCAGCCGAGGACAGGGAGATGACACTGAAGCTTTCTTT; cdr3_aa: CASSRGQGDDTEAFF
clone_size: .; d_call: .; j_call: TRBJ2-7; v_call: TRBV15; cdr3_nt: TGTGCCACCAGCAGAGTATTAGAGGGAGCCTACGAGCAGTACTTC; cdr3_aa: CATSRVLEGAYEQYF
clone_size: few; d_call: TRBD2; j_call: TRBJ2-3; v_call: TRBV10-3; cdr3_nt: TGTGCCATCAGCCTCGGACTAGCGGGGAGCACAGATACGCAGTATTTT; cdr3_aa: CAISLGLAGSTDTQYF
clone_size: few; d_call: .; j_call: TRBJ1-4; v_call: TRBV6-1; cdr3_nt: TGTGCCAGCAGTGATGACGGAAGTGAAAAACTGTTTTTT; cdr3_aa: CASSDDGSEKLFF
clone_size: few; d_call: .; j_call: TRBJ2-7; v_call: TRBV7-2; cdr3_nt: TGTGCCAGCAGCCCACCTCTAGCTCACGAGCAGTACTTC; cdr3_aa: CASSPPLAHEQYF
clone_size: .; d_call: .; j_call: TRBJ1-1; v_call: TRBV2; cdr3_nt: TGTGCCAGCAGTGAAAATTTTAGGCAGAACACTGAAGCTTTCTTT; cdr3_aa: CASSENFRQNTEAFF
clone_size: few; d_call: .; j_call: TRBJ2-7; v_call: TRBV6-6; cdr3_nt: TGTGCCAGCCGTGGACGAGGGGACTACGAGCAGTACTTC; cdr3_aa: CASRGRGDYEQYF
clone_size: .; d_call: .; j_call: TRBJ1-5; v_call: TRBV6-2/TRBV6-3; cdr3_nt: TGTGCCTCGACTACTACGAGGGTAACTCAGCCCCAGCATTTT; cdr3_aa: CASTTTRVTQPQHF
clone_size: .; d_call: .; j_call: TRBJ1-5; v_call: TRBV7-9; cdr3_nt: TGTGCCAGCAGCTTAGAACCAGGCCTGGGGCAGCCCCAGCATTTT; cdr3_aa: CASSLEPGLGQPQHF
clone_size: few; d_call: .; j_call: TRBJ1-1; v_call: TRBV5-1; cdr3_nt: TGCGCCAGCAGCTTGCCAGGGCCCCTTATGAACACTGAAGCTTTCTTT; cdr3_aa: CASSLPGPLMNTEAFF
clone_size: few; d_call: TRBD1; j_call: TRBJ1-2; v_call: TRBV20-1; cdr3_nt: TGCAGTGCCGGAAGGACAGGGCGGAGGGACTATGGCTACACCTTC; cdr3_aa: CSAGRTGRRDYGYTF
clone_size: many; d_call: .; j_call: TRBJ2-3; v_call: TRBV27; cdr3_nt: TGTGCCAGCAGTCCGCCGTCCCGCGCAGATACGCAGTATTTT; cdr3_aa: CASSPPSRADTQYF
clone_size: .; d_call: .; j_call: TRBJ1-6; v_call: TRBV20-1; cdr3_nt: TGCAGTGCTAGAGTAGGTCAGCTTAATTCACCCCTCCACTTT; cdr3_aa: CSARVGQLNSPLHF
clone_size: .; d_call: .; j_call: TRBJ1-5; v_call: TRBV29-1; cdr3_nt: TGCAGCGTTGGGAGCAGTCAGCCCCAGCATTTT; cdr3_aa: CSVGSSQPQHF
clone_size: .; d_call: TRBD1; j_call: TRBJ1-2; v_call: TRBV10-3; cdr3_nt: TGTGCCATCACCAACCCCCTCCCTGGACAGGATGGCTACACCTTC; cdr3_aa: CAITNPLPGQDGYTF
clone_size: few; d_call: .; j_call: TRBJ2-2; v_call: TRBV5-1; cdr3_nt: TGCGCCAGCAGCACACAGAACTTAGGCACCGGGGAGCTGTTTTTT; cdr3_aa: CASSTQNLGTGELFF
clone_size: .; d_call: .; j_call: TRBJ1-1; v_call: TRBV5-1; cdr3_nt: TGCGCCAGCAAAGACGGGATGAACACTGAAGCTTTCTTT; cdr3_aa: CASKDGMNTEAFF
clone_size: .; d_call: TRBD2; j_call: TRBJ2-3; v_call: TRBV11-2; cdr3_nt: TGTGCCAGCAGCTTAGAAGGGACTAGCGGGGGTGGAGGCTCGGCAGATACGCAGTATTTT; cdr3_aa: CASSLEGTSGGGGSADTQYF
clone_size: .; d_call: TRBD2; j_call: TRBJ2-7; v_call: TRBV2; cdr3_nt: TGTGCCAGCATCGTAGGGGGACTAGCGAAGGGAGACGAGCAGTACTTC; cdr3_aa: CASIVGGLAKGDEQYF
clone_size: many; d_call: TRBD1; j_call: TRBJ1-2; v_call: TRBV2; cdr3_nt: TGTGCCAGCAGTGGACAGGGCTATGGCTACACCTTC; cdr3_aa: CASSGQGYGYTF
clone_size: .; d_call: .; j_call: TRBJ2-7; v_call: TRBV27; cdr3_nt: TGTGCCAGCAGCCGGACAGTAGGATACGAGCAGTACTTC; cdr3_aa: CASSRTVGYEQYF
clone_size: few; d_call: TRBD1; j_call: TRBJ1-4; v_call: TRBV7-2; cdr3_nt: TGTGCCAGCAGTCTTATCACAGGGGGACCTGAAAAACTGTTTTTT; cdr3_aa: CASSLITGGPEKLFF
clone_size: few; d_call: TRBD2; j_call: TRBJ2-1; v_call: TRBV20-1; cdr3_nt: TGCAGTGCCCGTCGGACTAGGTACAATGAGCAGTTCTTC; cdr3_aa: CSARRTRYNEQFF
clone_size: few; d_call: .; j_call: TRBJ1-1; v_call: TRBV4-1; cdr3_nt: TGCGCCAGCAGCCAAGACTCGAAGAACACTGAAGCTTTCTTT; cdr3_aa: CASSQDSKNTEAFF
clone_size: .; d_call: TRBD2; j_call: TRBJ2-7; v_call: TRBV4-2; cdr3_nt: TGTGCCAGCAGCCAAGATCGTCTAGCGGGGCCCGCCTACGAGCAGTACTTC; cdr3_aa: CASSQDRLAGPAYEQYF
clone_size: .; d_call: TRBD1; j_call: TRBJ1-2; v_call: TRBV7-2; cdr3_nt: TGTGCCAGCAGCTTAGTACGGGACAGGGGAATCGGCTACACCTTC; cdr3_aa: CASSLVRDRGIGYTF
clone_size: .; d_call: TRBD2; j_call: TRBJ2-1; v_call: TRBV24-1; cdr3_nt: TGTGCCACCAGTGATCGGGGACTAGCGGACAATGAGCAGTTCTTC; cdr3_aa: CATSDRGLADNEQFF
clone_size: few; d_call: .; j_call: TRBJ2-1; v_call: TRBV20-1; cdr3_nt: TGCAGTGCTAGCCCACAGGCCTACAATGAGCAGTTCTTC; cdr3_aa: CSASPQAYNEQFF
clone_size: .; d_call: TRBD2; j_call: TRBJ2-3; v_call: TRBV20-1; cdr3_nt: TGCAGTGTTCCTAGCGGGAGAGTTGCAGATACGCAGTATTTT; cdr3_aa: CSVPSGRVADTQYF
clone_size: .; d_call: .; j_call: TRBJ1-1; v_call: TRBV5-1; cdr3_nt: TGCGCCAGCACCCCGGGACAAAATTCTGAAGCTTTCTTT; cdr3_aa: CASTPGQNSEAFF
clone_size: few; d_call: .; j_call: TRBJ2-7; v_call: TRBV12-3/TRBV12-4; cdr3_nt: TGTGCCAGCAGTTTATCGGCAGCGAATGAGCAGTACTTC; cdr3_aa: CASSLSAANEQYF
clone_size: few; d_call: TRBD1; j_call: TRBJ2-7; v_call: TRBV9; cdr3_nt: TGTGCCACCGATCCGGACAGGGGAATCTACGAGCAGTACTTC; cdr3_aa: CATDPDRGIYEQYF
clone_size: many; d_call: .; j_call: TRBJ2-7; v_call: TRBV5-1; cdr3_nt: TGCGCCAGCAGCTTGGTTAGCGGCCCATCCTACGAGCAGTACTTC; cdr3_aa: CASSLVSGPSYEQYF
clone_size: .; d_call: TRBD2; j_call: TRBJ2-3; v_call: TRBV20-1; cdr3_nt: TGCAGTGCTAGAGTTTTTAGCGGGAGGCCCACAGATACGCAGTATTTT; cdr3_aa: CSARVFSGRPTDTQYF